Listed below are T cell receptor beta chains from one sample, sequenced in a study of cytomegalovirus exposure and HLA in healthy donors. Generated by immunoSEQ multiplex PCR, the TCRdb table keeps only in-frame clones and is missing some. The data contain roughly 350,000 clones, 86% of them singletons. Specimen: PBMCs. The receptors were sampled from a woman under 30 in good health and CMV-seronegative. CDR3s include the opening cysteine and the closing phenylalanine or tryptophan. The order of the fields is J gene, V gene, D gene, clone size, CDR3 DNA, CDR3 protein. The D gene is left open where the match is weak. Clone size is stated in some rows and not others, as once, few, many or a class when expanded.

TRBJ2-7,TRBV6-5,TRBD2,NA,TGTGCCAGCAGTTACGCTGGGGACTATTCCTACGAGCAGTACTTC,CASSYAGDYSYEQYF
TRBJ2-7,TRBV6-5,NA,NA,TGTGCCAGCAGTGGCCATGGGGGCCTTTCAAGTGAGCAGTACTTC,CASSGHGGLSSEQYF
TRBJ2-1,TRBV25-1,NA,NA,TGTGCCAGCAGTGATTGGGACTCTGCCTACAATGAGCAGTTCTTC,CASSDWDSAYNEQFF
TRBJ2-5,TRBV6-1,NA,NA,TGTGCCAGCAGTGAATGGGCGGCAGGGGATTGGGAGACCCAGTACTTC,CASSEWAAGDWETQYF
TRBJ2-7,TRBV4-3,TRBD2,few,TGCGCCAGCAGCCCATCCGCGGGAGTGGGGGAGCAGTACTTC,CASSPSAGVGEQYF
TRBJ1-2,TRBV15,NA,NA,TGTGCCACCAGCCGGCGGGGGGACTATGGCTACACCTTC,CATSRRGDYGYTF
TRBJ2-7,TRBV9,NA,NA,TGTGCCAGCAGCCCTCCGTCCAGGGATCACGGAAACGAGCAGTACTTC,CASSPPSRDHGNEQYF
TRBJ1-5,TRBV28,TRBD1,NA,TGTGCCAGCATACGGACAGGTCCCGGGTTCAATCAGCCCCAGCATTTT,CASIRTGPGFNQPQHF
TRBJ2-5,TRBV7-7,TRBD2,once,TGTGCTAGCAGTGCCGGGGTAGCGGGGGAGTCCCAGTACTTC,CASSAGVAGESQYF
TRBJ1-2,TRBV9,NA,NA,TGTGCCAGCAGCGTACAGGATCGTACCGGCTACACCTTC,CASSVQDRTGYTF
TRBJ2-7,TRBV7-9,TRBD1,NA,TGTGCCAGCAGCCGGGCAGGGGGCGAGGACGAGCAGTACTTC,CASSRAGGEDEQYF
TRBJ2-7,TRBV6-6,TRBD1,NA,TGTGCCAGCGGAAATACAGGGGGCGTGAGCTCCTACGAGCAGTACTTC,CASGNTGGVSSYEQYF
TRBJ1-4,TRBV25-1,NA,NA,TGTGCCAGCAGTGAGACAGCTTTGAGGGAAAAACTGTTTTTT,CASSETALREKLFF
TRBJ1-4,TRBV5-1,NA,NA,TGCGCCAGCAGCTTGAGTAGTGCAACTAATGAAAAACTGTTTTTT,CASSLSSATNEKLFF
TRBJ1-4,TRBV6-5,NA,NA,TGTGCCAGCAGTTATCGGGGGGCCAGAGAAAAACTGTTTTTT,CASSYRGAREKLFF
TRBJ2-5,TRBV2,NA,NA,TGTGCCAGCAGTGGTGGCGGAAAGCAAGAGACCCAGTACTTC,CASSGGGKQETQYF
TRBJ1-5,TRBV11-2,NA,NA,TGTGCCAGCAGCCCCGGACAGTATCAGCCCCAGCATTTT,CASSPGQYQPQHF
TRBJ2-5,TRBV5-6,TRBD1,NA,TGTGCCAGCAGCCCGACAGGGGCACGGGAGACCCAGTACTTC,CASSPTGARETQYF
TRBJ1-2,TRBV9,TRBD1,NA,TGTGCCAGCAGCAGATCCGGGACAGGCGGGGGCCTGTACGGCTACACCTTC,CASSRSGTGGGLYGYTF
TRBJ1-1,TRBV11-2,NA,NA,TGTGCCAGCAGCCTAGGGGCTCAGAACACTGAAGCTTTCTTT,CASSLGAQNTEAFF
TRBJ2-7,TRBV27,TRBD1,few,TGTGCCAGCAGTTCCGGGACAGGGGGGTACGAGCAGTACTTC,CASSSGTGGYEQYF
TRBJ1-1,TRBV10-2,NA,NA,TGCGCCAGCAGTGAGGTAACAGGAAAAGCTTTCTTT,CASSEVTGKAFF
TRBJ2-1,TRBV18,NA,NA,TGTGCCAGCTCACCACGAGGGTTCAATGAGCAGTTCTTC,CASSPRGFNEQFF
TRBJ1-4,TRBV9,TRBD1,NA,TGTGCCAGTAGCTCCGGGACAGGGTTTAATGAAAAACTGTTTTTT,CASSSGTGFNEKLFF
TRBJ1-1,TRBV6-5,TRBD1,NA,TGTGCCAGCAGTTATCAGGGGGCGGCGAACACTGAAGCTTTCTTT,CASSYQGAANTEAFF
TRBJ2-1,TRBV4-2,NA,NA,TGTGCCAGCAGCCCCCAGGGTGCCGGCCAGTACAATGAGCAGTTCTTC,CASSPQGAGQYNEQFF
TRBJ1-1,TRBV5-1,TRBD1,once,TGCGCCAGCAGCGGCGGACAGGGTATTGAAGCTTTCTTT,CASSGGQGIEAFF